These 32 T cell receptor beta chains were all obtained from the same sample, sequenced in a study of shared clonotypes between healthy human individuals. Sequencing used immunoSEQ multiplex PCR; TCRdb keeps in-frame clones, though not all of them. The data show roughly 1,500,000 clones, with approximately 98.5% seen just once and roughly 0.35% held by the top ten. Material: naive CD4+ T cells sorted from blood. Subset denoted: CD45RA+ positively selected. These receptors were taken from a man aged 30-40 years in good health.

This clone was counted once. The chain couples TRBV25-1 to TRBJ1-4; 8 nucleotides agree with TRBD1. V shed 4 bases, J shed 16 bases, and the junction held 11 bases outside the gene matches. CDR3 length: 13 residues. From germline, CDR1 is MGHDK and CDR2 SYGVNS. The CDR3 here is CASSVKSGTGKFF. The CDR3 nucleotides are TGTGCCAGCAGTGTAAAATCCGGGACAGGAAAGTTTTTT.

This sequence joins TRBV10-3 and TRBJ1-2; no reliable D call. The CDR3 contains 12 residues. V dropped 6 bases and J dropped 3 bases, with 8 bases sitting between them. The germline V gene encodes CDR1 ENHRY and CDR2 SYGVKD. DNA of the CDR3: TGTGCCATCAGGAGGGAGGACTATGGCTACACCTTC. As protein: CAIRREDYGYTF.

This chain links TRBV5-6 with TRBJ2-7; a weak D match, TRBD2 (5 bases). This CDR3 is 16 amino acids long. The V gene lost 1 base and the J gene lost 4 bases, with 18 bases spanning the gap. Germline CDR1 SGHDT, CDR2 YYEEEE. This chain's CDR3 is CASSLRRFGSGYEQYF. The CDR3 DNA reads as TGTGCCAGCAGCTTGAGGAGGTTTGGCAGTGGGTACGAGCAGTACTTC.

The chain employs TRBV7-2 and TRBJ2-7, with D unresolved. Germline V gene sequence: CDR1 SGHTA, CDR2 FQGNSA. The V end lost 5 bases, the J end lost 3 bases, and 8 bases lay between the germline ends. The CDR3 is 12 residues long. CDR3 in amino acids: CASSVIYYEQYF. The CDR3 bases are TGTGCCAGCAGCGTGATATACTACGAGCAGTACTTC.

The genes are TRBV5-1 and TRBJ2-3; a possible D gene is TRBD1 (5 bases). The germline gives CDR1 SGHRS, CDR2 YFSETQ. This CDR3 contains 13 residues. The V gene lost 3 bases and the J gene lost 2 bases, with 7 bases spanning the gap. The DNA for the CDR3 is TGCGCCAGCAGCTCGACAGTCACAGATACGCAGTATTTT. This encodes CASSSTVTDTQYF. The full variable domain, rest sourced from reference TRBV5-1 and TRBJ2-3, is KAGVTQTPRYLIKTRGQQVTLSCSPISGHRSVSWYQQTPGQGLQFLFEYFSETQRNKGNFPGRFSGRQFSNSRSEMNVSTLELGDSALYLCASSSTVTDTQYFGPGTRLTVL.

This chain uses TRBV5-1 with TRBJ1-1; D is uncertain. The CDR3 totals 16 residues. Trimming cost V 0 bases and J 0 bases, with 12 bases left between them. Germline values: CDR1 SGHRS, CDR2 YFSETQ. The CDR3 reads CASSLDPLTMNTEAFF. CDR3 DNA: TGCGCCAGCAGCTTGGATCCGCTAACAATGAACACTGAAGCTTTCTTT. The full variable domain, rest sourced from reference TRBV5-1 and TRBJ1-1, is KAGVTQTPRYLIKTRGQQVTLSCSPISGHRSVSWYQQTPGQGLQFLFEYFSETQRNKGNFPGRFSGRQFSNSRSEMNVSTLELGDSALYLCASSLDPLTMNTEAFFGQGTRLTVV.

As concerns this clone: Other DNA variants within this sample encode the same CDR3. The chain recombines TRBV19 with TRBJ1-2; tentative D call: TRBD1 (6 bases). Trimming shortened V by 5 bases and J by 4 bases, and 11 bases separated the two germline ends. This CDR3 is 13 amino acids long. Germline CDR1 is LNHDA and CDR2 is SQIVND (reference sequence). In nucleotides, the CDR3 is TGTGCCAGTAGTCGAGACAGGACCTATGGCTACACCTTC. Amino acids: CASSRDRTYGYTF.

The rearrangement uses TRBV2 and TRBJ1-5; D is undetermined. Trimming removed 1 base at V and 3 bases at J, with 10 bases between. Germline V gene data show CDR1 as SNHLY and CDR2 as FYNNEI. CDR3 length: 15 residues. CDR3 DNA: TGTGCCAGCAGTGAAGGGCCGAGCTACAATCAGCCCCAGCATTTT. Translating gives CASSEGPSYNQPQHF.

The chain is built from TRBV5-4 and TRBJ2-3; perhaps D is TRBD1 or TRBD2 (5 bases each). The V gene's germline CDR1 is SGHNT and CDR2 YYREEE (reference sequence). This CDR3 contains 15 residues. Deletions cut 4 bases from V and 5 bases from J, with 17 bases between. The DNA for the CDR3 is TGTGCCAGCAGCGGGGCTGGAGGACGTGGAGATACGCAGTATTTT. It encodes CASSGAGGRGDTQYF. The variable domain in full, with the rest retrieved from reference TRBV5-4 and TRBJ2-3, is ETGVTQSPTHLIKTRGQQVTLRCSSQSGHNTVSWYQQALGQGPQFIFQYYREEENGRGNFPPRFSGLQFPNYSSELNVNALELDDSALYLCASSGAGGRGDTQYFGPGTRLTVL.

The gene calls are TRBV5-6 and TRBJ1-2; no definite D call. V was pared by 1 base and J by 8 bases, with 6 bases between. The CDR3 extends over 11 amino acids. The germline gives CDR1 SGHDT, CDR2 YYEEEE. The CDR3 sequence is CASSLLGGYTF. The DNA for the CDR3 is TGTGCCAGCAGCTTGCTTGGAGGCTACACCTTC. Full variable domain (outside the CDR3, taken from reference TRBV5-6 and TRBJ1-2): DAGVTQSPTHLIKTRGQQVTLRCSPKSGHDTVSWYQQALGQGPQFIFQYYEEEERQRGNFPDRFSGHQFPNYSSELNVNALLLGDSALYLCASSLLGGYTFGSGTRLTVV.

The genes are TRBV7-9 and TRBJ2-1; D remains unclear. The CDR3 loop spans 13 amino acids. The germline V gene has CDR1 SEHNR and CDR2 FQNEAQ (reference sequence). Trimming took off 2 bases at V and 6 bases at J, with 8 bases between the two ends. The CDR3 loop is CASSLQRPNEQFF. The DNA of the CDR3 is TGTGCCAGCAGCTTACAGCGACCCAATGAGCAGTTCTTC.

CDR3 in amino acids: CASSVLASGEQFF. The CDR3 DNA reads TGTGCCAGTAGTGTACTAGCGAGCGGTGAGCAGTTCTTC. The J gene is TRBJ2-1, the V gene TRBV19; TRBD2 agrees at 7 bases. Germline V gene sequence: CDR1 LNHDA, CDR2 SQIVND (reference sequence). The CDR3 has 13 amino acids. The ends lost 5 bases at V and 9 bases at J; junction bases unmatched: 7.

The chain is built from TRBV11-2 and TRBJ1-5; maybe TRBD1 (6 bases). This CDR3 spans 17 amino acids. Trimming took 3 bases from V and 3 from J, leaving 18 bases between them. The germline gives CDR1 SGHAT, CDR2 FQNNGV. The CDR3 loop reads CASSLGRGGPTNQPQHF. The DNA for the CDR3 is TGTGCCAGCAGCTTGGGACGTGGGGGGCCCACCAATCAGCCCCAGCATTTT.

The gene calls are TRBV5-6 and TRBJ2-3; no clear D. The germline V gene encodes CDR1 SGHDT and CDR2 YYEEEE. The V gene lost 4 bases and the J gene lost 1 base, with 10 bases spanning the gap. The CDR3 runs to 14 residues. For the CDR3, the DNA is TGTGCCAGCAGCCCCGACAAGGGCACAGATACGCAGTATTTT. This codes for CASSPDKGTDTQYF.

The rearrangement links TRBV10-3 to TRBJ2-2; perhaps TRBD2 as D (6 bases). This CDR3 has 18 amino acids. Germline V gene data show CDR1 as ENHRY and CDR2 as SYGVKD. Trimming took off 4 bases at V and 0 bases at J, with 18 bases between the two ends. CDR3 residues: CAISVQLSGTTNTGELFF. CDR3 DNA sequence: TGTGCCATCAGTGTACAACTTAGCGGAACTACGAACACCGGGGAGCTGTTTTTT.

In nucleotides, the CDR3 is TGTGCCAGCAGCTCCCCACAGGGGGCCTATCAGCCCCAGCATTTT. As protein: CASSSPQGAYQPQHF. The gene calls are TRBV11-3 and TRBJ1-5; TRBD1 matches at 9 bases. The CDR3 runs to 15 residues. Germline V CDR1 and CDR2: SGHNT, YENEEA. The V segment lost 4 bases and the J segment 5 bases; nucleotides outside the gene matches: 6.

The rearrangement links TRBV19 to TRBJ1-5; the match to TRBD1 covers 9 bases. The CDR3 totals 14 residues. V lost 10 bases to trimming and J lost 7 bases; unmatched junction nucleotides: 11. Germline V gene data show CDR1 as LNHDA and CDR2 as SQIVND (reference sequence). The CDR3: CATRGTGISQPQHF. The CDR3 DNA is TGTGCCACCAGGGGGACAGGGATCTCGCAGCCCCAGCATTTT.

The chain links TRBV10-3 to TRBJ2-3; 14 positions agree with TRBD2. The CDR3 is 18 amino acids. CDR1 ENHRY and CDR2 SYGVKD come from the germline V gene. V lost 5 bases, J lost 0 bases, and 7 bases stayed unmatched. The DNA for the CDR3 is TGTGCCATCAGTTGGGGACTAGCGGGAGCCCTTAGCACAGATACGCAGTATTTT. Translated, it gives CAISWGLAGALSTDTQYF.

The chain joins TRBV27 to TRBJ2-5; no reliable D call. CDR3 size: 11 residues. CDR1 is MNHEY and CDR2 is SMNVEV in the germline V gene (reference sequence). With 5 bases removed from V and 4 bases from J, the gap between germline ends came to 5 bases. CDR3 sequence: CASSPRETQYF. CDR3 sequence (DNA): TGTGCCAGCAGTCCCCGAGAGACCCAGTACTTC.

V is TRBV7-9 and J is TRBJ1-1, with D uncertain. Trimming took 1 base from V and 8 from J, leaving 11 bases between them. This CDR3 contains 13 residues. Germline V gene lookup returns CDR1 SEHNR and CDR2 FQNEAQ (reference sequence). CDR3 DNA: TGTGCCAGCAGCTTAGGATCGGGCAGCGAAGCTTTCTTT. Translated: CASSLGSGSEAFF.

Points on this clone: This CDR3 is also generated by other DNA sequences in the sample. The rearrangement links TRBV7-2 to TRBJ2-2; a possible D gene is TRBD2 (6 bases). From germline, CDR1 is SGHTA and CDR2 FQGNSA. The CDR3 sequence is 14 residues long. V was clipped by 1 base and J by 5 bases, with 8 bases between them. CDR3 coding DNA: TGTGCCAGCAGCTTAGTGGGGGGAACCGGGGAGCTGTTTTTT. It codes for CASSLVGGTGELFF.

The gene calls are TRBV6-1 and TRBJ1-1, with D unclear. The CDR3 has 12 residues. Germline V lookup: CDR1 MNHNS, CDR2 SASEGT. The V and J ends lost 2 bases and 9 bases respectively, with 10 bases between them. The chain's CDR3 is CASSEWSLQAFF. CDR3 DNA sequence: TGTGCCAGCAGTGAATGGTCCCTACAAGCTTTCTTT.

The CDR3 coding sequence is TGCGCCAGCAGCTATACCGGGACAGGGCCCAACGAGCAGTACTTC. Its protein product is CASSYTGTGPNEQYF. The chain uses TRBV10-1 and TRBJ2-7, with 9 nucleotides matching TRBD1. The CDR3 contains 15 residues. The trim removed 6 bases at V and 5 bases at J, leaving 11 bases unmatched. Germline V gives CDR1 WNHNN, CDR2 SYGVQD (reference sequence).

This clone was seen a single time. The same CDR3 arises from other DNA sequences in this sample as well. The J gene is TRBJ2-1, the V gene TRBV29-1; the match to TRBD2 covers 9 bases. V dropped 1 base and J dropped 0; count of bases not matched to a gene: 1. CDR1 is SQVTM, CDR2 ANQGSEA, per germline. The CDR3 length is 15 residues. CDR3 sequence reads: CSVEGSGSSYNEQFF. CDR3 in DNA: TGCAGCGTTGAAGGTAGCGGGAGCTCCTACAATGAGCAGTTCTTC.

The chain links TRBV29-1 to TRBJ2-7; 8 bases match TRBD2. Looked up from germline, CDR1 is SQVTM and CDR2 is ANQGSEA. The V and J ends lost 4 bases and 3 bases, in that order; junction bases with no gene match: 5. This CDR3 spans 13 amino acids. CDR3: CSVASGRGYEQYF. The CDR3 DNA reads as TGCAGCGTTGCGAGCGGGAGAGGCTACGAGCAGTACTTC.

In its sample, this clone was seen once. This sequence joins TRBV7-9 and TRBJ2-7; D unresolved. The CDR3 extends over 16 amino acids. Germline CDR1 SEHNR, CDR2 FQNEAQ (reference sequence). V was clipped by 1 base and J by 2 bases, with 15 bases between them. The CDR3 is CASSLGAEGSPYEQYF. The CDR3 DNA is TGTGCCAGCAGCTTAGGTGCCGAAGGGTCCCCCTACGAGCAGTACTTC. The full variable domain, in which reference TRBV7-9 and TRBJ2-7 provide the parts outside the CDR3, is DTGVSQNPRHKITKRGQNVTFRCDPISEHNRLYWYRQTLGQGPEFLTYFQNEAQLEKSRLLSDRFSAERPKGSFSTLEIQRTEQGDSAMYLCASSLGAEGSPYEQYFGPGTRLTVT.

The chain carries TRBV27 and TRBJ1-5; D remains unclear. V lost 1 base, J lost 4 bases, and 8 bases lay in between. The CDR3 is 14 residues long. Germline CDR1 reads MNHEY; CDR2 reads SMNVEV (reference sequence). CDR3 region: CASSLWGMNQPQHF. The CDR3 coding sequence is TGTGCCAGCAGTTTATGGGGAATGAATCAGCCCCAGCATTTT.

The chain links TRBV7-9 to TRBJ1-2, with unresolved D. The germline V gene encodes CDR1 SEHNR and CDR2 FQNEAQ (reference sequence). V was shortened by 4 bases and J by 8 bases, with 23 bases between the two germline ends. CDR3 length equals 16 residues. The CDR3 protein is CASSSHFEETPSGYTF. The CDR3 DNA reads TGTGCCAGCAGCTCACACTTCGAAGAGACACCGTCGGGCTACACCTTC.

The chain is built from TRBV7-6 and TRBJ2-7; unclear D gene. CDR1 and CDR2 (germline): SGHVS, FNYEAQ. Between the trimmed V and J ends, which lost 2 bases and 6 bases, there was a span of 11 bases. The CDR3 contains 13 residues. The CDR3 spells CASSLIGVGEQYF. CDR3 coding DNA: TGTGCCAGCAGCTTAATAGGAGTTGGCGAGCAGTACTTC.

CDR3 sequence reads: CASSLWPGEAFF. CDR3 DNA sequence: TGTGCCAGCAGCCTCTGGCCGGGGGAAGCTTTCTTT. The chain recombines TRBV5-5 with TRBJ1-1; D ambiguous. The CDR3 spans 12 residues. The germline CDR1 and CDR2 sequences are SGHKS and YYEKEE (reference sequence). V lost 4 bases, J lost 8 bases, and 12 bases lay in between. Variable domain in full (rest from reference TRBV5-5 and TRBJ1-1): DAGVTQSPTHLIKTRGQQVTLRCSPISGHKSVSWYQQVLGQGPQFIFQYYEKEERGRGNFPDRFSARQFPNYSSELNVNALLLGDSALYLCASSLWPGEAFFGQGTRLTVV.

The chain uses TRBV14 and TRBJ2-1; D remains unclear. The CDR3 loop spans 15 amino acids. V lost 0 bases to trimming and J lost 3 bases, with 9 bases between them. Per germline, CDR1 SGHDN and CDR2 FVKESK. The CDR3 protein is CASSQDKTYYNEQFF. The CDR3 nucleotides are TGTGCCAGCAGCCAAGATAAGACGTACTACAATGAGCAGTTCTTC.

The chain joins TRBV9 to TRBJ2-5; 13 bases line up with TRBD2. Germline CDR1 and CDR2: SGDLS and YYNGEE. The CDR3 extends over 16 amino acids. Germline trimming cut 0 bases from V and 4 bases from J; bases unmatched to any gene: 3. CDR3 DNA: TGTGCCAGCAGCGTAGCCACTAGCGGGAGGGGAGAGACCCAGTACTTC. This sequence encodes CASSVATSGRGETQYF.